The 22 T cell receptor beta chains presented below share a single source sample, sequenced in a study of cytomegalovirus exposure and HLA in healthy donors. This table comes from immunoSEQ multiplex PCR, and its TCRdb copy is limited to in-frame clones, with some not included. The table includes 55,000 to 70,000 clones, 91% detected once. Sequencing input: PBMCs. Receptor source: a woman under 40 in good health and CMV-seronegative.

In this sample, this clone turned up once. The chain is built from TRBV7-9 and TRBJ2-4; TRBD1 might be the D (6 bases). The V gene's germline CDR1 is SEHNR and CDR2 FQNEAQ (reference sequence). Trimming took 4 bases from V and 7 from J, leaving 14 bases between them. CDR3 length: 14 amino acids. The CDR3 protein is CASSSDSVRNIQYF. CDR3 nucleotides: TGTGCCAGCAGCTCGGACAGTGTGCGGAACATTCAGTACTTC. Combining the CDR3 with reference TRBV7-9 and TRBJ2-4 gives the whole variable domain DTGVSQNPRHKITKRGQNVTFRCDPISEHNRLYWYRQTLGQGPEFLTYFQNEAQLEKSRLLSDRFSAERPKGSFSTLEIQRTEQGDSAMYLCASSSDSVRNIQYFGAGTRLSVL.

This clone has just one count. The CDR3 loop reads CASNPSNARNQPQHF. CDR3 bases: TGTGCCAGCAACCCTTCTAATGCCCGCAATCAGCCCCAGCATTTT. V is TRBV2 and J is TRBJ1-5; D remains unclear. The CDR3 length is 15 residues. The V gene's germline CDR1 is SNHLY and CDR2 FYNNEI. Trimming took off 7 bases at V and 2 bases at J, with 15 bases between the two ends. The variable domain in full, completed from reference TRBV2 and TRBJ1-5, reads EPEVTQTPSHQVTQMGQEVILRCVPISNHLYFYWYRQILGQKVEFLVSFYNNEISEKSEIFDDQFSVERPDGSNFTLKIRSTKLEDSAMYFCASNPSNARNQPQHFGDGTRLSIL.

This clone has a single count. The chain recombines TRBV30 with TRBJ1-3, with unresolved D. This CDR3 is 14 amino acids long. The germline CDR1 and CDR2 sequences are GTSNPN and SVGIG (reference sequence). V lost 2 bases to trimming and J lost 0 bases, with 8 bases between them. CDR3: CAWSRRSSGNTIYF. DNA of the CDR3: TGTGCCTGGAGTCGTAGGAGCTCTGGAAACACCATATATTTT.

The chain recombines TRBV27 with TRBJ1-4, with 7 bases aligning to TRBD1. This CDR3 spans 16 amino acids. Germline CDR1 reads MNHEY; CDR2 reads SMNVEV (reference sequence). Trimming removed 4 bases from V and 4 bases from J; junction bases left unmatched: 9. The DNA of the CDR3 is TGTGCCAGCAGTTCTCTTAGACAGGGCTTTAATGAAAAACTGTTTTTT. As protein: CASSSLRQGFNEKLFF. The full variable domain, its missing parts supplied by reference TRBV27 and TRBJ1-4, is EAQVTQNPRYLITVTGKKLTVTCSQNMNHEYMSWYRQDPGLGLRQIYYSMNVEVTDKGDVPEGYKVSRKEKRNFPLILESPSPNQTSLYFCASSSLRQGFNEKLFFGSGTQLSVL.

The V gene is TRBV5-5, the J gene TRBJ2-7; D is undetermined. CDR3 length equals 14 residues. The germline V gene has CDR1 SGHKS and CDR2 YYEKEE (reference sequence). V lost 2 bases and J 4 bases, leaving 13 bases between the germline ends. The DNA of the CDR3 is TGTGCCAGCAGCTTTACCGGGTCCGGTTACGAGCAGTACTTC. Protein: CASSFTGSGYEQYF.

The chain joins TRBV6-6 to TRBJ2-5; 7 bases match TRBD1. The germline CDR1 and CDR2 sequences are MNHNY and SVGAGI (reference sequence). The CDR3 contains 12 residues. V lost 7 bases and J lost 3; bases outside the gene matches: 2. DNA of the CDR3: TGTGCCAGCACCGGGACAGAAGAGACCCAGTACTTC. Its translation: CASTGTEETQYF.

V usage is TRBV2 and J usage is TRBJ2-3; 8 bases match TRBD2. Germline V lookup: CDR1 SNHLY, CDR2 FYNNEI. The CDR3 loop spans 12 amino acids. V was clipped by 7 bases and J by 5 bases; unmatched bases: 2. CDR3 coding DNA: TGTGCCAGCACTCTAGCGGGAGATACGCAGTATTTT. It is translated as CASTLAGDTQYF.

This rearrangement joins TRBV5-1 to TRBJ2-2, with 11 bases matching TRBD2. Germline V gene data show CDR1 as SGHRS and CDR2 as YFSETQ. V was pared by 6 bases and J by 1 base, with 2 bases of the junction left unmatched. The length of the CDR3 is 15 residues. CDR3 amino acids: CASTLAGGNTGELFF. DNA of the CDR3: TGCGCCAGCACCCTAGCGGGAGGGAACACCGGGGAGCTGTTTTTT. The complete variable domain, with remaining parts taken from reference TRBV5-1 and TRBJ2-2, reads KAGVTQTPRYLIKTRGQQVTLSCSPISGHRSVSWYQQTPGQGLQFLFEYFSETQRNKGNFPGRFSGRQFSNSRSEMNVSTLELGDSALYLCASTLAGGNTGELFFGEGSRLTVL.

In its sample, this clone was seen once. V gene TRBV30 combines with J gene TRBJ2-1, with D tentatively TRBD2 (6 bases). Trimming stripped 4 bases from V and 6 bases from J, with 22 bases between. The CDR3 has 16 amino acids. From germline, CDR1 is GTSNPN and CDR2 SVGIG (reference sequence). CDR3 in DNA: TGTGCCTGGACTTTGAGGGCGGGATTGAGGTCCAATGAGCAGTTCTTC. This gives the protein CAWTLRAGLRSNEQFF. Supplemented by reference TRBV30 and TRBJ2-1, the full variable domain reads SQTIHQWPATLVQPVGSPLSLECTVEGTSNPNLYWYRQAAGRGLQLLFYSVGIGQISSEVPQNLSASRPQDRQFILSSKKLLLSDSGFYLCAWTLRAGLRSNEQFFGPGTRLTVL.

The J gene is TRBJ1-4, the V gene TRBV30; 7 positions match TRBD1. CDR3 size: 15 residues. V lost 3 bases, J lost 0 bases, and 4 bases stayed unmatched. Germline CDR1 is GTSNPN and CDR2 is SVGIG (reference sequence). This CDR3 is CAWRGQESTNEKLFF. CDR3 bases: TGTGCCTGGAGAGGACAGGAGTCAACTAATGAAAAACTGTTTTTT.

This chain joins TRBV2 and TRBJ1-1, with D possibly matching TRBD1 (5 bases). Germline CDR1 and CDR2: SNHLY and FYNNEI. V lost 6 bases and J 2 bases, leaving 16 bases between the germline ends. This CDR3 has 15 amino acids. The DNA for the CDR3 is TGTGCCAGCAGGGAGGGGCGGGTCACTAACACTGAAGCTTTCTTT. This translates into CASREGRVTNTEAFF.

The chain employs TRBV5-6 and TRBJ2-7; D is perhaps TRBD2 (5 bases). The CDR3 consists of 12 residues. Trimming shortened V by 5 bases and J by 5 bases, and 11 bases separated the two germline ends. Germline V gene lookup returns CDR1 SGHDT and CDR2 YYEEEE. DNA of the CDR3: TGTGCCAGCAGATACGGACTGAACGAGCAGTACTTC. Amino acid sequence: CASRYGLNEQYF.

The J gene is TRBJ2-7, the V gene TRBV28; 8 bases line up with TRBD2. The CDR3 extends over 15 amino acids. CDR1 is MDHEN, CDR2 SYDVKM, per germline. The junction had 6 bases not matched to a gene; V was cut back by 5 bases and J by 0 bases. Here the CDR3 DNA reads TGTGCCAGCAGTCCAACCAGCGGGAGCTCCTACGAGCAGTACTTC. Protein: CASSPTSGSSYEQYF.

The chain uses TRBV7-8 and TRBJ2-2, with 7 nucleotides matching TRBD1. The CDR3 is made up of 16 amino acids. Unmatched junction bases numbered 6, after V lost 5 bases and J lost 0 bases. Germline V CDR1 and CDR2: SGHVS, FQNEAQ. The CDR3: CASSPRTGPNTGELFF. For the CDR3, the DNA is TGTGCCAGCAGCCCTCGGACAGGACCGAACACCGGGGAGCTGTTTTTT.

This clone was seen only a few times. The chain has TRBV18 and TRBJ2-1; 15 bases map to TRBD2. The V segment lost 2 bases and the J segment 8 bases; nucleotides outside the gene matches: 7. The CDR3 length is 17 residues. CDR1 and CDR2 from the germline V gene are KGHSH and LQKENI. The CDR3 region has the DNA TGTGCCAGCTCACCAAACGGACTAGCGGGAGGGAGGGATGAGCAGTTCTTC. Protein product: CASSPNGLAGGRDEQFF. Full variable domain (remainder filled in from reference TRBV18 and TRBJ2-1): NAGVMQNPRHLVRRRGQEARLRCSPMKGHSHVYWYRQLPEEGLKFMVYLQKENIIDESGMPKERFSAEFPKEGPSILRIQQVVRGDSAAYFCASSPNGLAGGRDEQFFGPGTRLTVL.

This chain uses TRBV2 with TRBJ2-7; perhaps TRBD1 as D (6 bases). Germline V gene sequence: CDR1 SNHLY, CDR2 FYNNEI. This CDR3 comprises 13 residues. Between the trimmed V and J ends, which lost 11 bases and 4 bases, there was a span of 18 bases. CDR3 sequence: CAGSGVQSYEQYF. Here the CDR3 DNA reads TGTGCCGGCTCAGGGGTTCAGTCGTACGAGCAGTACTTC.

The chain joins TRBV6-5 to TRBJ1-1; 8 bases are a match to TRBD1. Germline CDR1 reads MNHEY; CDR2 reads SVGAGI. This CDR3 has 15 amino acids. After removal of 6 bases from V and 5 bases from J, the junction contained 11 bases not matched to a gene. CDR3 loop: CASRTQDRESTEAFF. CDR3 in DNA: TGTGCCAGCAGGACCCAGGACAGGGAGAGTACTGAAGCTTTCTTT.

This rearrangement joins TRBV4-3 to TRBJ2-7; 10 nucleotides match TRBD1. Trimming took 0 bases from V and 6 from J; bases not matched to a gene: 8. This CDR3 is built from 16 residues. CDR1 and CDR2 (germline): LGHNA, YSLEER. CDR3 in DNA: TGCGCCAGCAGCCAAGAAATCGGGACAGGGGCTGGCGAGCAGTACTTC. It specifies CASSQEIGTGAGEQYF.

The chain is built from TRBV6-6 and TRBJ1-5; the match to TRBD1 covers 9 bases. V trimming: 6 bases; J trimming: 1 base; junction bases outside the gene matches: 4. The length of the CDR3 is 15 residues. Germline V gives CDR1 MNHNY, CDR2 SVGAGI (reference sequence). The CDR3 sequence: CASSSGQGSNQPQHF. Written as DNA, the CDR3 is TGTGCCAGCAGCTCCGGACAGGGGAGCAATCAGCCCCAGCATTTT.

The chain employs TRBV4-3 and TRBJ2-1; 9 nucleotides line up with TRBD2. This CDR3 spans 16 amino acids. The V gene's germline CDR1 is LGHNA and CDR2 YSLEER. The ends lost 0 bases at V and 5 bases at J; junction bases unmatched: 5. The CDR3, as DNA: TGCGCCAGCAGCCAAGATTTTCTAGCGGGAAACAATGAGCAGTTCTTC. This sequence encodes CASSQDFLAGNNEQFF.

This clone was detected only once. The V call is TRBV27, the J call TRBJ1-1; tentative D call: TRBD1 (6 bases). CDR3 length: 14 residues. CDR1 is MNHEY and CDR2 is SMNVEV in the germline V gene (reference sequence). V was pared by 2 bases and J by 1 base, with 8 bases between. This CDR3 reads CASSLAGANTEAFF. Written as DNA, the CDR3 is TGTGCCAGCAGTTTAGCAGGGGCGAACACTGAAGCTTTCTTT.

This chain connects TRBV5-4 to TRBJ2-1, with a possible D match to TRBD1 (6 bases). CDR1 is SGHNT, CDR2 YYREEE, per germline (reference sequence). V lost 3 bases to trimming and J lost 0 bases, with 16 bases between them. CDR3 size: 17 residues. The CDR3 DNA follows: TGTGCCAGCAGCTCAACCGCCGGGACACTCTCCTACAATGAGCAGTTCTTC. Amino acid sequence: CASSSTAGTLSYNEQFF.